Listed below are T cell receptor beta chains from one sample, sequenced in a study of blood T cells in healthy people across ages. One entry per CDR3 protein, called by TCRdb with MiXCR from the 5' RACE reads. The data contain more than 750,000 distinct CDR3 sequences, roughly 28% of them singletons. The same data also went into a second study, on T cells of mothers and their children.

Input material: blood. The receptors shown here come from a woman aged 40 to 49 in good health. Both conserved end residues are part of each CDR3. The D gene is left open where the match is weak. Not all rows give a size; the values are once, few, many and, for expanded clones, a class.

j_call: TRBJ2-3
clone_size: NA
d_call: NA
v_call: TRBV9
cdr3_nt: TGTGCCAGCAGCGTAGGGTGGGATACGCAGTATTTT
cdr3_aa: CASSVGWDTQYF

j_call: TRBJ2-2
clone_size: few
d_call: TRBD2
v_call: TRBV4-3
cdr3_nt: TGCGCCAGCAGCCAAGATTTGGGACTAGCTTCTGGGGAGCTGTTTTTT
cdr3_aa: CASSQDLGLASGELFF

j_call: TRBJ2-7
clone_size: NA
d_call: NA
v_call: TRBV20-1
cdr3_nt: TGCAGTGCTAGTGGGGGAGTCTTCACCTACGAGCAGTACTTC
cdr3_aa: CSASGGVFTYEQYF

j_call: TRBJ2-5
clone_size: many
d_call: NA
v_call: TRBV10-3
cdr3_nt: TGTGCCATCAGTGAACCCTTACGGAGCCAAGAGACCCAGTACTTC
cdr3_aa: CAISEPLRSQETQYF

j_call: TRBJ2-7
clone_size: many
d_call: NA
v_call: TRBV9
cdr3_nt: TGTGCCAGCAGCGTAGGGACATCAACCTACGAGCAGTACTTC
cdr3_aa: CASSVGTSTYEQYF

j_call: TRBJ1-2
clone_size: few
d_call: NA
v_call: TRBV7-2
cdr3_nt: TGTGCCAGCAGCTTAGGGGTCAGGCCTATTGATGGCTACACCTTC
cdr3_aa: CASSLGVRPIDGYTF

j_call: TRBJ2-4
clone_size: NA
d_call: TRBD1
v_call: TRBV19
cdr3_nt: TGTGCCAGTAGCACCGGGACAGCGGACGTGGCGGCCAAAAACATTCAGTACTTC
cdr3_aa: CASSTGTADVAAKNIQYF

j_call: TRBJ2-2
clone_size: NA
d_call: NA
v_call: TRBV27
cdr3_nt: TGTGCCAGCAACGAGGGGCTGAACACCGGGGAGCTGTTTTTT
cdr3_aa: CASNEGLNTGELFF

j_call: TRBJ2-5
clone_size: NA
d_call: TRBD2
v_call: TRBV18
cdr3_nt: TGTGCCAGCTCGGCGACTAGCGTGGAGACCCAGTACTTC
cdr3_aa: CASSATSVETQYF

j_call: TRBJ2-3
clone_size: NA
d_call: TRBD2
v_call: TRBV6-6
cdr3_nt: TGTGCCAGCAGTTCTAGCGGGGAGGATACGCAGTATTTT
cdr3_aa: CASSSSGEDTQYF

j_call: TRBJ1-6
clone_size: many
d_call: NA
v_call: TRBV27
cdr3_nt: TGTGCCAGCAGTTTAATTCAAGGCCTGAATTCACCCCTCCACTTT
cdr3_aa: CASSLIQGLNSPLHF

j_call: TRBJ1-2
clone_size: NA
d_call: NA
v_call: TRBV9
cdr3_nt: TGTGCCAGCAGCGTAGGTTCCGACTACACCTTC
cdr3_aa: CASSVGSDYTF

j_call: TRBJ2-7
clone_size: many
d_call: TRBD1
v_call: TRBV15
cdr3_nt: TGTGCCACCAGAGCCCCGGGACAGGGGGCCTCCTACGAGCAGTACTTC
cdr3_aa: CATRAPGQGASYEQYF

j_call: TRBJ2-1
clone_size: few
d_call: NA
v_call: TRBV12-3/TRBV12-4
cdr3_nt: TGTGCCAGCAGTTTAGCCCGGACTTCTCTCTACAATGAGCAGTTCTTC
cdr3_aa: CASSLARTSLYNEQFF

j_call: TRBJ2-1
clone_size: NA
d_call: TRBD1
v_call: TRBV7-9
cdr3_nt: TGTGCCAGCAGCCCAAGGCTAGGACAGGCGTACAATGAGCAGTTCTTC
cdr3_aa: CASSPRLGQAYNEQFF

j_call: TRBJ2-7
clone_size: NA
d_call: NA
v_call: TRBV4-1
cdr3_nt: TGCGCCAGCAGCCAAGTTGGGTCGCTTACCTACGAGCAGTACTTC
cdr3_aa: CASSQVGSLTYEQYF

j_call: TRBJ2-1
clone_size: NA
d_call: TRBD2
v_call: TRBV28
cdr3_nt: TGTGCCAGCAGTTTGCCCGGGACTAGCGGGGGGGCCTATGAGCAGTTCTTC
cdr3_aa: CASSLPGTSGGAYEQFF

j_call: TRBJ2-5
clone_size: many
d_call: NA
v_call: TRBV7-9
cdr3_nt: TGTGCCAGCAGCTCCTACACCACATCCCAAGAGACCCAGTACTTC
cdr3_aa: CASSSYTTSQETQYF

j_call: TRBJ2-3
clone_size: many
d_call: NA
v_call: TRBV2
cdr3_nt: TGTGCCAGCAGTGACTGGATAGATACGCAGTATTTT
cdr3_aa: CASSDWIDTQYF

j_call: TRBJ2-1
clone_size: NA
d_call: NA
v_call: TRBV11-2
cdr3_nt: NA
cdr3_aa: CASSFGQGIRSIF

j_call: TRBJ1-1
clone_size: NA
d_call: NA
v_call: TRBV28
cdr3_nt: TGTGCCAGCAGTTTAGGGGGAACGGCTGAAGCTTTCTTT
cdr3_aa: CASSLGGTAEAFF

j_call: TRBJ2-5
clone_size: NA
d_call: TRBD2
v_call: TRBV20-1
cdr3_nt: TGCAGTGCTAGCGGGAGGGAAGAGACCCAGTACTTC
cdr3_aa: CSASGREETQYF

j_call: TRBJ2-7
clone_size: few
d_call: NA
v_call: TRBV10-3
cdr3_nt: TGTGCCATCAGCGGCCCTACAGGGAGTAGAGACTACGAGCAGTACTTC
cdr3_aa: CAISGPTGSRDYEQYF

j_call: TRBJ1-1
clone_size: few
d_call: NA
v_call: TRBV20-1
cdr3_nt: TGCAGTGCTAGTACCCCCCGGGGGGCCTTGAACACTGAAGCTTTCTTT
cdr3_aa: CSASTPRGALNTEAFF

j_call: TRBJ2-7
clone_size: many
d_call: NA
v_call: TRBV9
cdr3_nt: TGTGCCAGCAGCGTAAGTGGCTTCGACTACGAGCAGTACTTC
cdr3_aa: CASSVSGFDYEQYF

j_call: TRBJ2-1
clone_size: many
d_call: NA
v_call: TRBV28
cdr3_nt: TGTGCCAGCAGCCGACAGGAGCTTTACAATGAGCAGTTCTTC
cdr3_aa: CASSRQELYNEQFF

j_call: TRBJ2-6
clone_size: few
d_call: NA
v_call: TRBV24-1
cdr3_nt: TGTGCCACCAGTGACCGCTGGGGGGGGCAGGGGGCCAACGTCCTGACTTTC
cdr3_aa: CATSDRWGGQGANVLTF

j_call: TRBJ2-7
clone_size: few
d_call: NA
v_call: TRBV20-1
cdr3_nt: TGCAGTGCTAGTACCGGGCCCTCCTACGAGCAGTACTTC
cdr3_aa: CSASTGPSYEQYF

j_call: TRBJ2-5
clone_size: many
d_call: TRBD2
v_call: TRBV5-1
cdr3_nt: TGCGCCAGCAGCTGGACCGGCGGACTAGCGGAAGAGACCCAGTACTTC
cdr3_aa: CASSWTGGLAEETQYF

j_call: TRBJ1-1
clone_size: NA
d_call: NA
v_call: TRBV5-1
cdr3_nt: TGCGCCAGCAGCCCGGACACACCGAACACTGAAGCTTTCTTT
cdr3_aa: CASSPDTPNTEAFF

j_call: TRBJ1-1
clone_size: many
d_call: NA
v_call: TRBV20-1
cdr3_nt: TGCAGTGCTAGCGAAATCCGACAGTCGAACACTGAAGCTTTCTTT
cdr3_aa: CSASEIRQSNTEAFF

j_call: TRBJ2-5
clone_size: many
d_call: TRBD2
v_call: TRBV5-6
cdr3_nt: TGTGCCAGCAGCTTGGGGACTAGCGGGGGCCCTTACCAAGAGACCCAGTACTTC
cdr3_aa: CASSLGTSGGPYQETQYF

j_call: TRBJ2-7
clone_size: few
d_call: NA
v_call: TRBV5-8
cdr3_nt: TGTGCCAGCAGCTGGGACGTCTCCTACGAGCAGTACTTC
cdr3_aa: CASSWDVSYEQYF

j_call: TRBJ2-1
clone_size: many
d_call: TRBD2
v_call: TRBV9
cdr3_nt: TGTGCCAGCAGCGCCGCGGGGGGGTATGAGCAGTTCTTC
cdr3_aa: CASSAAGGYEQFF

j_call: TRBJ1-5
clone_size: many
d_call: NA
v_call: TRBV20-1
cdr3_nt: TGCAGTGCGAACACCGGACGCAATCAGCCCCAGCATTTT
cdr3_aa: CSANTGRNQPQHF

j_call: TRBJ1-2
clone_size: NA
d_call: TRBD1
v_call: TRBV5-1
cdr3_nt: TGCGCCAGCGGCAGGACCGGGACAGATGTCTGGGGCTACACCTTC
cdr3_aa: CASGRTGTDVWGYTF

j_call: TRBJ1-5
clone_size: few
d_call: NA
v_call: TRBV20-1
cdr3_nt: TGCAGTCTGTCCCGAGGGTTAGGCAATCAGCCCCAGCATTTT
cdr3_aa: CSLSRGLGNQPQHF

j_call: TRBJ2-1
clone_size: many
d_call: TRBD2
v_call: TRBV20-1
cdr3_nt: TGCAGTGCCAAAGGCGGGGGGCTACCTCCGTTCTTC
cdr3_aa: CSAKGGGLPPFF

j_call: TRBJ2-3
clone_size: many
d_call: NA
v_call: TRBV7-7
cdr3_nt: TGTGCTAGCAGCTTAGCAGGGTCTAGCACAGATACGCAGTATTTT
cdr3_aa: CASSLAGSSTDTQYF

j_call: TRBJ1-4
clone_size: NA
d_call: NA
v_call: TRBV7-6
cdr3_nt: TGTGCCAGCAGCCCCTGGGGAGCAACTAATGAAAAACTGTTTTTT
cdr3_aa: CASSPWGATNEKLFF

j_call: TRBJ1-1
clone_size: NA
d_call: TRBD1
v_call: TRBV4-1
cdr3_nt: TGCGCCAGCAGCCTCCGGACAGGGACGGGCACTGAAGCTTTCTTT
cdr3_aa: CASSLRTGTGTEAFF

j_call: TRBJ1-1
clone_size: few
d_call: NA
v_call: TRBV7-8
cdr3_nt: TGTGCCAGCTCCGCCAGGGTCGTCACTGAAGCTTTCTTT
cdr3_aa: CASSARVVTEAFF

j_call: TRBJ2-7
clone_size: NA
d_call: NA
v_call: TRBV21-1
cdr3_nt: TGTGCCAGCATTGAGTGGCGCGAGCAGTACTTC
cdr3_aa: CASIEWREQYF

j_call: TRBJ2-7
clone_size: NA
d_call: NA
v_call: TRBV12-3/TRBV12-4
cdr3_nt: TGTGCCAGCAAGCTGACAGAGTCGATTGGGGAGCAGTACTTC
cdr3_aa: CASKLTESIGEQYF

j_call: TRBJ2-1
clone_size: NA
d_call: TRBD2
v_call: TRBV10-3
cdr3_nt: TGTGCCATCGGTGGCGGGGGGCCAAACAATGAGCAGTTCTTC
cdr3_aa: CAIGGGGPNNEQFF

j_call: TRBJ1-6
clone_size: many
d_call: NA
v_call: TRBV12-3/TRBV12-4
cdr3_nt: TGTGCCAGCAGTTCTGGTCGGTCCTATAATTCACCCCTCCACTTT
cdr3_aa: CASSSGRSYNSPLHF

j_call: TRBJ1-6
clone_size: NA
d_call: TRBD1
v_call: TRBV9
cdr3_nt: TGTGCCAGCAGCCCCGGACAGGGTTCCGTTTCACCCCTCCACTTT
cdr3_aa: CASSPGQGSVSPLHF

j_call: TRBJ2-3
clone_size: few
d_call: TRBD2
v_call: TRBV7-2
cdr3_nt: TGTGCCAGCAACGCGGCGGGGGGCCACACAGATACGCAGTATTTT
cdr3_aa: CASNAAGGHTDTQYF

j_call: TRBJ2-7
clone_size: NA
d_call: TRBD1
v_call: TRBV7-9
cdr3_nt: TGTGCCAGCAGCCCCGGGACAGGTCGGAGGGAGCAGTACTTC
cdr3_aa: CASSPGTGRREQYF

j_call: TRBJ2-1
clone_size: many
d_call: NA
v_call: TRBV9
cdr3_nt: TGTGCCAGCAGCGTAGAGAGATCCCCTAGCTCCTACAATGAGCAGTTCTTC
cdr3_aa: CASSVERSPSSYNEQFF

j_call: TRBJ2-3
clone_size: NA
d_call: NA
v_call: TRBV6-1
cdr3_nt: TGTGCCAGCAGTGAAGGGCCGTTAGGGACGGCAGATACGCAGTATTTT
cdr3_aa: CASSEGPLGTADTQYF

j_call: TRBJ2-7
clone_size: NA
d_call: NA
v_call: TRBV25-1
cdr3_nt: TGTGCCAGCAGTGAGGCAGGGAAGTCCTACGAGCAGTACTTC
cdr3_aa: CASSEAGKSYEQYF

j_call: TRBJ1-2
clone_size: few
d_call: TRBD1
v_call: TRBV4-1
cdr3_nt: TGCGCCAGCAGCCTACCCTCGGGGACAGGTGCATGGGGCTACACCTTC
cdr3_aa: CASSLPSGTGAWGYTF

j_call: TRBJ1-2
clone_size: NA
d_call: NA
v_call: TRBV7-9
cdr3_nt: TGTGCCAGCAGCTTGACCGGGACACAAGACTATGGCTACACCTTC
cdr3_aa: CASSLTGTQDYGYTF